Listed below are T cell receptor beta chains from one sample, sequenced in a study of glioma-infiltrating T cells after dendritic cell vaccination. TCRdb keeps only in-frame clones here, not all; method: immunoSEQ multiplex PCR. This sample carries approximately 82,000 clones, around nine tenths of them seen once, and the ten largest clones take 3.2%. Here the sequenced sample was blood, taken before dendritic cell vaccination. Receptor source: a human donor with glioblastoma. The CDR3 runs from the conserved cysteine through the conserved F or W. A D gene is named only where the DNA matches it firmly. The listing skips clone size in some rows; elsewhere it reads once, few, many or a size class.

TRBV29-1	TRBD2	TRBJ2-1	.	CRAGGVNNEQFF	TGCAGGGCGGGGGGAGTAAACAATGAGCAGTTCTTC
TRBV6-6	TRBD2	TRBJ2-7	.	CASSSGRAVEQYF	TGTGCCAGCAGTAGCGGGAGGGCCGTCGAGCAGTACTTC
TRBV15	.	TRBJ2-6	few	CATSRDRRHGANVLTF	TGTGCCACCAGCAGAGATCGGCGACATGGGGCCAACGTCCTGACTTTC
TRBV6-1	TRBD1	TRBJ2-2	medium-sized	CASTEQGETGELFF	TGTGCCAGCACCGAACAGGGGGAGACCGGGGAGCTGTTTTTT
TRBV6-5	.	TRBJ1-1	.	CASSPGQRNTEAFF	TGTGCCAGCAGTCCTGGACAGAGGAACACTGAAGCTTTCTTT
TRBV2	TRBD1	TRBJ1-5	.	CASSERDRFNQPQHF	TGTGCCAGCAGTGAAAGGGACAGGTTCAATCAGCCCCAGCATTTT
TRBV7-9	.	TRBJ2-6	.	CASSLSAAGTGANVLTF	TGTGCCAGCAGCTTGTCGGCCGCAGGGACTGGGGCCAACGTCCTGACTTTC
TRBV29-1	TRBD1	TRBJ1-2	.	CSVEQGAGGYTF	TGCAGCGTTGAACAGGGGGCGGGCGGCTACACCTTC
TRBV5-1	TRBD1	TRBJ2-7	.	CASSTGTAYEQYF	TGCGCCAGCAGCACCGGGACAGCCTACGAGCAGTACTTC
TRBV27	TRBD1	TRBJ2-7	.	CASSPRDRNEQYF	TGTGCCAGCAGTCCTCGGGACAGGAACGAGCAGTACTTC